The 21 T cell receptor beta chains reported below all come from one sample, sequenced in a study of beta chain features in type 1 diabetes. The study reverse transcribed the entire isolated RNA, so it sequenced expressed TCRB transcripts. Profiled with immunoSEQ multiplex PCR; TCRdb holds only in-frame clones, not every one. The table lists about 160,000 clones, roughly 10% of them singletons, with roughly 0.72% in the top ten. No cognate antigen is known for these TCRs. Broader study findings: A moderate, significant TCRB CDR3 shortening appeared in type 1 diabetes across four CD4+ subsets.

The specimen was central memory CD4+ T cells from blood. These TCRs come from a woman aged 25 to 39 with type 1 diabetes.

This clone came up a few times. J is TRBJ1-2 and V is TRBV25-1, with 8 nucleotides matching TRBD1. Germline V gene lookup returns CDR1 MGHDK and CDR2 SYGVNS. The length of the CDR3 is 13 residues. J was trimmed by 6 bases and V by 11 bases; bases with no gene match: 11. This CDR3 is CASLPQGADGYTF. The CDR3 nucleotides are TGTGCCTCCCTCCCCCAGGGGGCGGATGGCTACACCTTC.

This clone came up many times. The chain employs TRBV19 and TRBJ2-7, with D tentatively TRBD1 (5 bases). Germline values: CDR1 LNHDA, CDR2 SQIVND (reference sequence). Trimming left V 5 bases short and J 2 bases short, with 13 bases between. The CDR3 spans 14 residues. The CDR3 is CASSVGQTPYEQYF. The CDR3 nucleotides read TGTGCCAGTAGTGTCGGACAAACCCCCTACGAGCAGTACTTC.

This clone showed up just a few times. The J gene is TRBJ2-1, the V gene TRBV30; 7 bases agree with TRBD2. Looked up from germline, CDR1 is GTSNPN and CDR2 is SVGIG (reference sequence). After removal of 0 bases from V and 8 bases from J, the junction contained 7 bases not matched to a gene. The CDR3 runs to 14 residues. The CDR3 loop reads CAWSVGGGRDEQFF. DNA for the CDR3: TGTGCCTGGAGTGTAGGCGGGGGAAGAGATGAGCAGTTCTTC.

The genes are TRBV5-1 and TRBJ2-3; TRBD2 matches at 9 bases. This CDR3 has 17 amino acids. CDR1 SGHRS and CDR2 YFSETQ come from the germline V gene. The junction had 7 bases not matched to a gene; V was cut back by 0 bases and J by 2 bases. CDR3 sequence (DNA): TGCGCCAGCAGCTTGGCCCGGACTAGCGAAGCCACAGATACGCAGTATTTT. It is translated as CASSLARTSEATDTQYF.

The chain joins TRBV11-2 to TRBJ2-4, with TRBD2 matching 8 bases. Germline V gene sequence: CDR1 SGHAT, CDR2 FQNNGV. With 7 bases clipped from V and 6 bases from J, the junction kept 2 bases outside the gene matches. The CDR3 consists of 12 residues. The CDR3 sequence is CASTAGGNIQYF. In DNA form, the CDR3 reads TGTGCCAGCACGGCGGGGGGAAACATTCAGTACTTC.

In DNA, the CDR3 is TGTGCCAGCAGTTCCCCGGGACAAATAAGCAATCAGCCCCAGCATTTT. Amino acids: CASSSPGQISNQPQHF. J is TRBJ1-5 and V is TRBV28; D might be TRBD1 (6 bases). The CDR3 loop spans 16 amino acids. Looked up from germline, CDR1 is MDHEN and CDR2 is SYDVKM. The germline V and J ends were trimmed by 4 bases and 1 base, with 14 bases remaining between them.

Only a few counts were recorded for this clone. This chain uses TRBV15 with TRBJ2-3, with D tentatively TRBD2 (5 bases). Trimming left V 1 base short and J 3 bases short, with 11 bases between. CDR1 and CDR2 (germline): LNHNV, YYDKDF (reference sequence). This CDR3 has 15 amino acids. The CDR3 spells CATSRGEPRTDTQYF. The DNA for the CDR3 is TGTGCCACCAGCAGAGGGGAGCCCCGGACAGATACGCAGTATTTT.

This clone came up a few times. The chain uses TRBV5-6 and TRBJ1-5; maybe TRBD1 (5 bases). Trimming shortened V by 2 bases and J by 7 bases, and 13 bases separated the two germline ends. Per the germline V gene, CDR1 is SGHDT and CDR2 is YYEEEE. CDR3 size: 14 residues. The CDR3 DNA reads TGTGCCAGCAGCTTTGGAGGGGAGCTACAGCCCCAGCATTTT. Encoded protein: CASSFGGELQPQHF.

This clone was detected a few times. V is TRBV19 and J is TRBJ1-2; 11 bases line up with TRBD1. CDR1 LNHDA and CDR2 SQIVND come from the germline V gene (reference sequence). V was clipped by 3 bases and J by 4 bases; unmatched bases: 10. The CDR3 sequence is 17 residues long. This chain's CDR3 is CASSISDRGRLSYGYTF. CDR3 nucleotides: TGTGCCAGTAGTATTTCGGACAGGGGGCGCCTAAGCTATGGCTACACCTTC.

For the CDR3, the DNA is TGTGCCAGAGGGACTGCAGCCAACTACGAGCAGTACTTC. Translating it yields CARGTAANYEQYF. This chain uses TRBV19 with TRBJ2-7; perhaps TRBD2 as D (6 bases). Trimming cost V 9 bases and J 3 bases, with 15 bases left between them. The germline V gene has CDR1 LNHDA and CDR2 SQIVND (reference sequence). The CDR3 is made up of 13 amino acids.

In this sample, this clone turned up a few times. The chain carries TRBV4-1 and TRBJ2-2, with D perhaps TRBD2 (5 bases). The CDR3 has 16 amino acids. Germline V gene sequence: CDR1 MGHRA, CDR2 YSYEKL. The germline V and J ends were trimmed by 2 bases and 0 bases, with 10 bases remaining between them. Here the CDR3 reads CASSQSLATNTGELFF. The CDR3 DNA is TGCGCCAGCAGCCAATCTCTAGCAACGAACACCGGGGAGCTGTTTTTT.

This clone has just a few counts. This chain connects TRBV5-1 to TRBJ2-1, with a weak D call TRBD2 (5 bases). The ends were cut back, 5 bases at V and 8 bases at J, with 17 bases in the middle. The CDR3 consists of 14 residues. The germline CDR1 and CDR2 sequences are SGHRS and YFSETQ. CDR3 residues: CASRPGSLFHEQFF. As DNA, the CDR3 is TGCGCCAGCAGGCCGGGATCTCTTTTCCATGAGCAGTTCTTC.

The chain couples TRBV7-8 to TRBJ1-4, with D possibly matching TRBD1 (6 bases). Germline lookup yields CDR1 SGHVS and CDR2 FQNEAQ. Trimming stripped 6 bases from V and 0 bases from J, with 11 bases between. The CDR3 spans 15 residues. In DNA form, the CDR3 reads TGTGCCAGCAGTGTAGGGGGAGCAACTAATGAAAAACTGTTTTTT. This encodes CASSVGGATNEKLFF.

This rearrangement joins TRBV29-1 to TRBJ2-5; 10 positions match TRBD2. J was trimmed by 4 bases and V by 8 bases; bases with no gene match: 7. This CDR3 is built from 13 residues. Germline assignment: CDR1 SQVTM and CDR2 ANQGSEA. The CDR3 DNA is TGCAGCTTCAGCGGGAGGGAGCGAGAGACCCAGTACTTC. This sequence encodes CSFSGRERETQYF.

The J gene is TRBJ2-3, the V gene TRBV5-1; a weak D match, TRBD2 (6 bases). The ends were cut back, 4 bases at V and 0 bases at J, with 9 bases in the middle. Per the germline V gene, CDR1 is SGHRS and CDR2 is YFSETQ. This CDR3 spans 14 amino acids. The CDR3 DNA reads TGCGCCAGCAGCCGGGACTCGAGCACAGATACGCAGTATTTT. Translated, it gives CASSRDSSTDTQYF.

The J gene is TRBJ1-5, the V gene TRBV27, with 7 bases that match TRBD1. V lost 5 bases, J lost 7 bases, and 11 bases stayed unmatched. The CDR3 has 15 residues. Germline V CDR1 and CDR2: MNHEY, SMNVEV (reference sequence). The CDR3 loop reads CASSRSVRGHQPQHF. For the CDR3, the DNA is TGTGCCAGCAGTAGGAGCGTGAGGGGGCACCAGCCCCAGCATTTT.

This clone was found many times. The chain recombines TRBV19 with TRBJ1-5, with D perhaps TRBD1 (5 bases). The CDR3 length is 15 residues. The ends were cut back, 5 bases at V and 7 bases at J, with 18 bases in the middle. Germline CDR1 reads LNHDA; CDR2 reads SQIVND (reference sequence). The CDR3 loop is CASSPGGGAGQPQHF. The CDR3 nucleotides read TGTGCCAGTAGTCCGGGGGGAGGAGCGGGACAGCCCCAGCATTTT.

This chain uses TRBV28 with TRBJ1-2, with 7 bases lining up with TRBD1. This CDR3 has 13 residues. The J segment lost 7 bases and the V segment lost 2 bases, leaving 4 bases of the junction unmatched. Germline V lookup: CDR1 MDHEN, CDR2 SYDVKM. Here the CDR3 DNA reads TGTGCCAGCAGTTTACAAGGGGGCCGTGGCTACACCTTC. It yields the protein CASSLQGGRGYTF.

This clone was counted a few times. Within the sample, other DNA sequences also encode this same CDR3. The chain has TRBV7-9 and TRBJ2-7, with D maybe TRBD2 (6 bases). CDR1 and CDR2 from the germline V gene are SEHNR and FQNEAQ (reference sequence). The CDR3 extends over 13 amino acids. Trimming shortened V by 5 bases and J by 3 bases, and 11 bases separated the two germline ends. For the CDR3, the DNA is TGTGCCAGCAGCCTAGTGGGACTCTACGAGCAGTACTTC. Amino acid sequence: CASSLVGLYEQYF. Full variable domain (outside the CDR3, taken from reference TRBV7-9 and TRBJ2-7): DTGVSQNPRHKITKRGQNVTFRCDPISEHNRLYWYRQTLGQGPEFLTYFQNEAQLEKSRLLSDRFSAERPKGSFSTLEIQRTEQGDSAMYLCASSLVGLYEQYFGPGTRLTVT.

As regards this clone: This specimen includes other DNA sequences encoding the same CDR3. The chain carries TRBV7-6 and TRBJ2-3, with 7 bases that match TRBD2. Trimming took 1 base from V and 3 from J; bases not matched to a gene: 4. The CDR3 runs 15 residues. Per the germline V gene, CDR1 is SGHVS and CDR2 is FNYEAQ. The CDR3 sequence is CASSLGLAGTDTQYF. CDR3 nucleotide sequence: TGTGCCAGCAGCTTAGGACTAGCTGGAACAGATACGCAGTATTTT.

This clone showed up just a few times. The chain joins TRBV7-2 to TRBJ2-5; a weak D match, TRBD2 (6 bases). Per the germline V gene, CDR1 is SGHTA and CDR2 is FQGNSA. CDR3 length: 13 residues. Trimming took 5 bases from V and 4 from J, leaving 11 bases between them. CDR3: CASSRGLTETQYF. The CDR3 DNA is TGTGCCAGCAGCCGGGGACTGACAGAGACCCAGTACTTC.